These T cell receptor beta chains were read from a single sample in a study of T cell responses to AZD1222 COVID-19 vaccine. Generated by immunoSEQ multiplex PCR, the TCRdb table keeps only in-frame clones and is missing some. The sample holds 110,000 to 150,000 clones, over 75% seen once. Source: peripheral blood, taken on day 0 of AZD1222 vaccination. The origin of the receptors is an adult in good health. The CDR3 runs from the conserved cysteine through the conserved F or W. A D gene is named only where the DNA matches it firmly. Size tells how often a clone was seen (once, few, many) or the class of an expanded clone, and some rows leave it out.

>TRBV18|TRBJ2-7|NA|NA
CASSPGIQYEQYF
TGTGCCAGCTCACCCGGGATACAATACGAGCAGTACTTC
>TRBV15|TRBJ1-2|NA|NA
CATSREWWKRGGTSYGYTF
TGTGCCACCAGCAGAGAATGGTGGAAGAGGGGGGGTACAAGCTATGGCTACACCTTC
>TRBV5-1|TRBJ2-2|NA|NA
CASRMSSGELFF
TGCGCCAGCAGAATGTCTTCCGGGGAGCTGTTTTTT
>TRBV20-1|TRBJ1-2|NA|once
CSAWTRRGYTF
TGCAGTGCTTGGACGCGTAGAGGCTACACCTTC
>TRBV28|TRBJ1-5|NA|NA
CASSFRGIRNQPQHF
TGTGCCAGCAGTTTTCGGGGCATTCGAAATCAGCCCCAGCATTTT
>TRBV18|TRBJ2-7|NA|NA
CASSPAAGTSSYEQYF
TGTGCCAGCTCACCAGCTGCCGGAACGAGCTCCTACGAGCAGTACTTC
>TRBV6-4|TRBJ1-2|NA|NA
CASSDNGEGFYGYTF
TGTGCCAGCAGTGACAACGGGGAGGGATTCTATGGCTACACCTTC
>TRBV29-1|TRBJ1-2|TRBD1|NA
CSAKEGALSGYTF
TGCAGCGCAAAGGAGGGGGCGTTGAGTGGCTACACCTTC
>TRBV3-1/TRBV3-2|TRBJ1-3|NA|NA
CASSHLLRVSGNTIYF
TGTGCCAGCAGCCACTTACTTAGGGTCTCTGGAAACACCATATATTTT
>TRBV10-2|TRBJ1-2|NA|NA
CASAAGLRYGYTF
TGCGCCAGCGCAGCAGGACTTCGGTATGGCTACACCTTC
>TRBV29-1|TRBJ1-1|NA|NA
CSAHQGGSVKAFF
TGCAGCGCCCACCAAGGGGGGTCGGTTAAAGCTTTCTTT
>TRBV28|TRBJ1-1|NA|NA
CASSSTRDIHFF
TGTGCCAGCAGTTCGACCCGGGACATCCATTTCTTT
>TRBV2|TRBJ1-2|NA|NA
CASRFGTEYGYTF
TGTGCCAGTAGATTTGGGACGGAGTATGGCTACACCTTC
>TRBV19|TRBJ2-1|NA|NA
CASSLAGGSYNEQFF
TGTGCCAGTAGCCTCGCTGGGGGATCCTACAATGAGCAGTTCTTC
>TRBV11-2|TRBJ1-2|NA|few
CASSPQGSYGYTF
TGTGCCAGCAGCCCGCAGGGGAGCTATGGCTACACCTTC
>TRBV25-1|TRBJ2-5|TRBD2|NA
CASSGLAGETQYF
TGTGCCAGCAGCGGACTAGCGGGAGAGACCCAGTACTTC
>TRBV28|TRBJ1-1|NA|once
CASSPVGMNTEAFF
TGTGCCAGCAGTCCCGTTGGGATGAACACTGAAGCTTTCTTT
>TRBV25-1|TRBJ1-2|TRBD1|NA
CASSDPGTGANGYTF
TGTGCCAGCAGTGACCCAGGGACAGGTGCAAATGGCTACACCTTC
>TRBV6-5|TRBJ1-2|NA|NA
CASSRSGGDYGYTF
TGTGCCAGCAGTAGGAGCGGCGGGGACTATGGCTACACCTTC
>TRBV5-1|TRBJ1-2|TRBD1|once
CASSPRTGTYGYTF
TGCGCCAGCAGCCCTAGGACAGGGACCTATGGCTACACCTTC
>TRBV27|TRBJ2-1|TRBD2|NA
CASTGIAGTSYNEQFF
TGTGCCAGCACAGGGATAGCGGGTACCTCCTACAATGAGCAGTTCTTC
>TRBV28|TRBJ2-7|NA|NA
CASSYGPTLYEQYF
TGTGCCAGCAGTTACGGGCCAACCTTATACGAGCAGTACTTC
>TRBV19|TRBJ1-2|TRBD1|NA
CASSIATGNYGYTF
TGTGCCAGTAGTATCGCGACAGGGAACTATGGCTACACCTTC
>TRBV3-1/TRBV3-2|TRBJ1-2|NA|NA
CASSQGKGSYGYTF
TGTGCCAGCAGCCAAGGTAAAGGGTCCTATGGCTACACCTTC
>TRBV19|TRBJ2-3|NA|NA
CASSKLTGEGDTQYF
TGTGCCAGTAGTAAGCTTACAGGGGAGGGAGATACGCAGTATTTT
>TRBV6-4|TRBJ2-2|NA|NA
CASSEDGAELSTGELFF
TGTGCCAGCAGTGAAGATGGGGCCGAACTATCCACCGGGGAGCTGTTTTTT
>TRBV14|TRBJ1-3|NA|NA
CASSLEQGYTIYF
TGTGCCAGCAGCCTAGAACAGGGCTACACCATATATTTT
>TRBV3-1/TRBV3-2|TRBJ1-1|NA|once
CASSRGTVENTEAFF
TGTGCCAGCAGCCGGGGGACGGTAGAGAACACTGAAGCTTTCTTT
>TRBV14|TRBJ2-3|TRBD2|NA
CASSRVTAGGTDTQYF
TGTGCCAGCAGCCGTGTAACAGCGGGGGGAACAGATACGCAGTATTTT
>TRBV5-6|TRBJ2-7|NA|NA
CASSLRQASYEQYF
TGTGCCAGCAGCTTGCGGCAGGCGTCCTACGAGCAGTACTTC
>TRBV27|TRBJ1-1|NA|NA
CASSPPSRAREAFF
TGTGCCAGCAGCCCCCCTAGTAGGGCCCGCGAAGCTTTCTTT
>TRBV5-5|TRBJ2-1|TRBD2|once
CASSEGLAVYNEQFF
TGTGCCAGCAGCGAGGGACTAGCGGTCTACAATGAGCAGTTCTTC
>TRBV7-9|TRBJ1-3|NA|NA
CASSLAPDSPGYRNTIYF
TGTGCCAGCAGCTTAGCCCCAGATTCTCCAGGGTACAGAAACACCATATATTTT
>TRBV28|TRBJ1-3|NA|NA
CASSFSLGAGNTIYF
TGTGCCAGCAGTTTCTCACTGGGGGCGGGAAACACCATATATTTT
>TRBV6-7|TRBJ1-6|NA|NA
CASRLRDSPLHF
TGTGCCAGCAGACTCAGGGATTCACCCCTCCACTTT
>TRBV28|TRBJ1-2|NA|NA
CASSVTGSYYGYTF
TGTGCCAGCAGTGTTACAGGGAGTTACTATGGCTACACCTTC
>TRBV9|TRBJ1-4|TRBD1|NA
CASSADRGRGEKLFF
TGTGCCAGCAGCGCGGACAGGGGACGCGGTGAAAAACTGTTTTTT
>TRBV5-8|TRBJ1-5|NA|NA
CASSERGVSNQPQHF
TGTGCCAGCAGCGAGAGAGGTGTTAGCAATCAGCCCCAGCATTTT
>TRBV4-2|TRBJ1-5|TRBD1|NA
CASSQGQGSQPQHF
TGTGCCAGCAGCCAAGGACAGGGGAGTCAGCCCCAGCATTTT
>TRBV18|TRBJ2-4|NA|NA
CASSYVGPDKNIQYF
TGTGCCAGCTCCTACGTGGGGCCAGACAAAAACATTCAGTACTTC
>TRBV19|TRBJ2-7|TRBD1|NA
CASSIVGTGYGEQYF
TGTGCCAGTAGTATTGTAGGGACAGGGTATGGCGAGCAGTACTTC
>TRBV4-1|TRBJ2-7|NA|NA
CASSQGGASTYEQYF
TGCGCCAGCAGCCAAGGCGGGGCCTCTACCTACGAGCAGTACTTC
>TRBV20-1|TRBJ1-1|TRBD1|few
CSAWDRDEAFF
TGCAGTGCTTGGGACAGGGACGAAGCTTTCTTT
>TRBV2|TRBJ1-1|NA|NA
CASSYTVNTEAFF
TGTGCCAGCAGCTATACGGTGAACACTGAAGCTTTCTTT